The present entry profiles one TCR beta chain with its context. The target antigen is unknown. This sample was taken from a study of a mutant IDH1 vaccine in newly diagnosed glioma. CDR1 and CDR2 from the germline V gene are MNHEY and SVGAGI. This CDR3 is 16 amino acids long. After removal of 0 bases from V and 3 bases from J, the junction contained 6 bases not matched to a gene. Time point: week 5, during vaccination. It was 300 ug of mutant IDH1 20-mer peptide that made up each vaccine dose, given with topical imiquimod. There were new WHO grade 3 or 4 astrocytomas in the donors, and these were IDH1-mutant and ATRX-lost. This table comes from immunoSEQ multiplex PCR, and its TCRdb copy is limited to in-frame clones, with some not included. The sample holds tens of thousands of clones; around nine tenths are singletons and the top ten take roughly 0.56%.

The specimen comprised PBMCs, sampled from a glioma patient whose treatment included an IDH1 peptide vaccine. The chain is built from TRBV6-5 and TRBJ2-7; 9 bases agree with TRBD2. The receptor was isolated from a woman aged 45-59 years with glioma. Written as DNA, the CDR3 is TGTGCCAGCAGTTACTCGAGACTAGCGGATTTCTACGAGCAGTACTTC. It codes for CASSYSRLADFYEQYF.